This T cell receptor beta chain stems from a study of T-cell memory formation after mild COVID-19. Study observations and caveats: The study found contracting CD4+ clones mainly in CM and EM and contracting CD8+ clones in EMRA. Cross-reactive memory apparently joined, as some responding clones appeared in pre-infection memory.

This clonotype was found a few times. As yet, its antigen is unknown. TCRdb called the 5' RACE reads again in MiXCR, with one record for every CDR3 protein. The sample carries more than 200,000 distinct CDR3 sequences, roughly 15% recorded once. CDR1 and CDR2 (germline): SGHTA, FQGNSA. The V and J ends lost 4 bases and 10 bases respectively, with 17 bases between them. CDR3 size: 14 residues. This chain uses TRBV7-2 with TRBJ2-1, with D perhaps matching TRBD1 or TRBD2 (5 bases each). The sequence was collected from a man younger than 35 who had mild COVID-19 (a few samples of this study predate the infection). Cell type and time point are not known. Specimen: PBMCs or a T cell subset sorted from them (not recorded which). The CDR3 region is CASSYSPGQPEQFF. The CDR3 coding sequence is TGTGCCAGCAGCTATAGTCCGGGGCAGCCGGAGCAGTTCTTC. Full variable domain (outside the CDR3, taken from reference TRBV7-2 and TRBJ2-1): GAGVSQSPSNKVTEKGKDVELRCDPISGHTALYWYRQSLGQGLEFLIYFQGNSAPDKSGLPSDRFSAERTGGSVSTLTIQRTQQEDSAVYLCASSYSPGQPEQFFGPGTRLTVL.